The rows below give T cell receptor beta chains drawn from one sample of a study of blood T cell repertoires in COVID-19. Some clones are missing from TCRdb's copy, which holds only in-frame ones; the method was immunoSEQ multiplex PCR. The sample includes fewer than 150,000 clones, roughly 88% of them seen just once. Specimen: peripheral blood. The receptors here all came from a human donor in a cohort sampled during active COVID-19. CDR3s include the opening cysteine and the closing phenylalanine or tryptophan. A D gene is named only where the DNA matches it firmly. A clone size is listed for some rows: how often the clone was seen (once, few, many), or a class if it is expanded.

D: .
length: 13
J: TRBJ1-3
V: TRBV2
size: .
DNA: TGTGCCAGCAGTGAAGCGTCGGTCAACACCATATATTTT
CDR3: CASSEASVNTIYF

D: TRBD1
length: 12
J: TRBJ2-7
V: TRBV5-5
size: .
DNA: TGTGCCAGCAGCTTCGACAGGGACGAGCAGTACTTC
CDR3: CASSFDRDEQYF

D: .
length: 18
J: TRBJ1-1
V: TRBV3-1/TRBV3-2
size: .
DNA: TGTGCCAGCAGCCAAGGACACGCGGGACTCCTAAAGGGCACTGAAGCTTTCTTT
CDR3: CASSQGHAGLLKGTEAFF

D: .
length: 16
J: TRBJ1-3
V: TRBV7-3
size: .
DNA: TGTGCCAGCAGCTTAATGCAGCCGGGTTACGGAAACACCATATATTTT
CDR3: CASSLMQPGYGNTIYF

D: .
length: 15
J: TRBJ1-2
V: TRBV6-5
size: .
DNA: TGTGCCGTACAACAGTATAGTACAGCTAACTATGGCTACACCTTC
CDR3: CAVQQYSTANYGYTF

D: TRBD2
length: 18
J: TRBJ2-3
V: TRBV9
size: .
DNA: TGTGCCAGCAGCGTAGCGCCCCCACTAGCGGCTTTCACAGATACGCAGTATTTT
CDR3: CASSVAPPLAAFTDTQYF

D: .
length: 15
J: TRBJ1-1
V: TRBV30
size: .
DNA: TGTGCCTGGAGTGTACCCCTTGCAGGGGACACTGAAGCTTTCTTT
CDR3: CAWSVPLAGDTEAFF

D: .
length: 15
J: TRBJ2-1
V: TRBV11-2
size: .
DNA: TGTGCCAGCAGCTCGAGGGGGGGGATTTACAATGAGCAGTTCTTC
CDR3: CASSSRGGIYNEQFF

D: TRBD1
length: 13
J: TRBJ1-3
V: TRBV2
size: many
DNA: TGTGCCAGCTTCGACAGGGGGAGAAACACCATATATTTT
CDR3: CASFDRGRNTIYF

D: .
length: 16
J: TRBJ1-3
V: TRBV27
size: .
DNA: TGTGCCAGCGCGTTGATCCAAACCCCCTCTGGAAACACCATATATTTT
CDR3: CASALIQTPSGNTIYF

D: TRBD1
length: 14
J: TRBJ2-3
V: TRBV6-5
size: .
DNA: TGTGCCACTAACCGGGACAGAGGCACAGATACGCAGTATTTT
CDR3: CATNRDRGTDTQYF

D: .
length: 14
J: TRBJ2-7
V: TRBV5-5
size: .
DNA: TGTGCCAGCAGCTTGATATTGACAGATTACGAGCAGTACTTC
CDR3: CASSLILTDYEQYF

D: TRBD2
length: 13
J: TRBJ2-7
V: TRBV7-9
size: .
DNA: TGTGCCAGCAGCCCCTTCGGGGGGAGCGAGCAGTACTTC
CDR3: CASSPFGGSEQYF

D: .
length: 13
J: TRBJ2-1
V: TRBV12-3/TRBV12-4
size: .
DNA: TGTGCCAGCAGGCCCCCCCTAGGTACTGAGCAGTTCTTC
CDR3: CASRPPLGTEQFF

D: TRBD2
length: 16
J: TRBJ2-1
V: TRBV7-9
size: .
DNA: TGTGCCAGCAGCTGGAGGACTAGGCGCTCGGTGCATGAGCAGTTCTTC
CDR3: CASSWRTRRSVHEQFF

D: TRBD2
length: 14
J: TRBJ2-5
V: TRBV3-1/TRBV3-2
size: .
DNA: TGTGCCAGCAGCCCTCCGGGGGGGCGGGAGACCCAGTACTTC
CDR3: CASSPPGGRETQYF

D: .
length: 14
J: TRBJ1-2
V: TRBV10-1
size: .
DNA: TGCGCCAGCAGTGAGTCCGGACAAAGCTATGGCTACACCTTC
CDR3: CASSESGQSYGYTF

D: .
length: 15
J: TRBJ2-5
V: TRBV9
size: .
DNA: TGTGCCAGCAGCAAAGGGGGGGTAGCGGGAGAGACCCAGTACTTC
CDR3: CASSKGGVAGETQYF

D: TRBD1
length: 16
J: TRBJ2-3
V: TRBV5-1
size: .
DNA: TGCGCCAGCAGCTTGTTAGGGACAGGGGGCATCGATACGCAGTATTTT
CDR3: CASSLLGTGGIDTQYF

D: .
length: 13
J: TRBJ1-2
V: TRBV29-1
size: .
DNA: TGCAGCGTTGAGAAGGGGTTTAACTATGGCTACACCTTC
CDR3: CSVEKGFNYGYTF

D: .
length: 13
J: TRBJ2-2
V: TRBV19
size: .
DNA: TGTGCCAGTAGTGCCAGGGATCCCGGGGAGCTGTTTTTT
CDR3: CASSARDPGELFF

D: .
length: 16
J: TRBJ2-5
V: TRBV15
size: .
DNA: TGTGCCACCAGCAGCCCCTCTGTTCAGGGTCTGGAGACCCAGTACTTC
CDR3: CATSSPSVQGLETQYF

D: TRBD1
length: 14
J: TRBJ1-2
V: TRBV18
size: .
DNA: TGTGCCAGCTCACCTGACAGGGTAGTCGGCGGCTACACCTTC
CDR3: CASSPDRVVGGYTF

D: TRBD1
length: 17
J: TRBJ2-7
V: TRBV3-1/TRBV3-2
size: few
DNA: TGTGCCAGCAGCCAAGGACTACTGGGACAGGCCTCCTACGAGCAGTACTTC
CDR3: CASSQGLLGQASYEQYF

D: TRBD2
length: 14
J: TRBJ2-5
V: TRBV7-7
size: .
DNA: TGTGCTAGCAGCCCGGGACTAGCCGGGGAGACCCAGTACTTC
CDR3: CASSPGLAGETQYF

D: TRBD1
length: 13
J: TRBJ2-2
V: TRBV10-3
size: .
DNA: TGTGCCATCAATGGACAGGGCACCGGGGAGCTGTTTTTT
CDR3: CAINGQGTGELFF

D: .
length: 14
J: TRBJ2-3
V: TRBV19
size: few
DNA: TGTGCCAGTAGTAGGACAGAACCCACAGATACGCAGTATTTT
CDR3: CASSRTEPTDTQYF

D: TRBD1
length: 17
J: TRBJ2-2
V: TRBV5-8
size: .
DNA: TGTGCCAGCAGCTTGGCCGGAAAAGGGGGCGACACCGGGGAGCTGTTTTTT
CDR3: CASSLAGKGGDTGELFF

D: .
length: 15
J: TRBJ1-2
V: TRBV6-2/TRBV6-3
size: .
DNA: TGTGCCAGCAGTTACGGGGGCCAGGGCACCCGTGGCTACACCTTC
CDR3: CASSYGGQGTRGYTF

D: TRBD1
length: 13
J: TRBJ2-3
V: TRBV18
size: .
DNA: TGTGCCAGCTCACCACTCGGGACAGGGGCGCAGTATTTT
CDR3: CASSPLGTGAQYF

D: .
length: 14
J: TRBJ2-7
V: TRBV21-1
size: .
DNA: TGTGCCAGCATCCACAGACAGGGGGCCTACGAGCAGTACTTC
CDR3: CASIHRQGAYEQYF

D: TRBD1
length: 15
J: TRBJ1-1
V: TRBV7-9
size: .
DNA: TGTGCCAGGGATCGACCGGGACAGGTAAACACTGAAGCTTTCTTT
CDR3: CARDRPGQVNTEAFF

D: .
length: 14
J: TRBJ2-1
V: TRBV6-5
size: .
DNA: TGTGCCAGCAGAAGGGGCAGGGGTTACAATGAGCAGTTCTTC
CDR3: CASRRGRGYNEQFF

D: .
length: 15
J: TRBJ2-2
V: TRBV2
size: .
DNA: TGTGCCAGCAGTCCTTCTTTGGGGGCTTTCGGGGAGCTGTTTTTT
CDR3: CASSPSLGAFGELFF

D: TRBD1
length: 16
J: TRBJ1-3
V: TRBV29-1
size: .
DNA: TGCAGCGTTTATACGACAGGGGAGAGCTCTGGAAACACCATATATTTT
CDR3: CSVYTTGESSGNTIYF

D: .
length: 13
J: TRBJ2-7
V: TRBV2
size: .
DNA: TGTGCCAGCAAAACGACAGACTCCTACGAGCAGTACTTC
CDR3: CASKTTDSYEQYF

D: .
length: 14
J: TRBJ1-1
V: TRBV25-1
size: .
DNA: TGTGCCAGCAGTGATAGGGGGTTAGGGACTGAAGCTTTCTTT
CDR3: CASSDRGLGTEAFF

D: .
length: 13
J: TRBJ1-2
V: TRBV6-5
size: .
DNA: TGTGCCAGCAGTCCCGGGACACTCTATGGCTACACCTTC
CDR3: CASSPGTLYGYTF

D: TRBD1
length: 14
J: TRBJ2-7
V: TRBV30
size: .
DNA: TGTGCCTGGACTGTACGGGGACAGATCTACGAGCAGTACTTC
CDR3: CAWTVRGQIYEQYF

D: .
length: 13
J: TRBJ2-7
V: TRBV2
size: .
DNA: TGTGCCAGCAGACCAGGGCCAACCTACGAGCAGTACTTC
CDR3: CASRPGPTYEQYF

D: TRBD1
length: 14
J: TRBJ2-4
V: TRBV9
size: .
DNA: TGTGCCAGCAGCGCTGGGACAGGGGACTTCCTTCAGTACTTC
CDR3: CASSAGTGDFLQYF

D: .
length: 13
J: TRBJ2-7
V: TRBV5-4
size: .
DNA: TGTGCCAGCAGTTCTGGCCAGACCTACGAGCAGTACTTC
CDR3: CASSSGQTYEQYF

D: .
length: 17
J: TRBJ1-2
V: TRBV4-1
size: .
DNA: TGCGCCAGCAGCCAAGATAGGAGGGAGCCACTCGGGTATGGCTACACCTTC
CDR3: CASSQDRREPLGYGYTF

D: .
length: 15
J: TRBJ2-5
V: TRBV5-1
size: .
DNA: TGCGCCAGCAGCTTGGGACAGGCGATCCAAGAGACCCAGTACTTC
CDR3: CASSLGQAIQETQYF

D: TRBD1
length: 13
J: TRBJ2-7
V: TRBV19
size: .
DNA: TGTGCCAGTAGTAGGGGACAGGGGTCCGAGCAGTACTTC
CDR3: CASSRGQGSEQYF

D: .
length: 16
J: TRBJ1-5
V: TRBV7-2
size: .
DNA: TGTGCCAGCAGCCTATATGGTGCGGGCCGAAATCAGCCCCAGCATTTT
CDR3: CASSLYGAGRNQPQHF

D: TRBD2
length: 16
J: TRBJ2-1
V: TRBV13
size: .
DNA: TGTGCCAGCAGCTTAGGCCCAAGCGGGGGGGAGGATGAGCAGTTCTTC
CDR3: CASSLGPSGGEDEQFF

D: TRBD1
length: 15
J: TRBJ1-4
V: TRBV4-2
size: .
DNA: TGTGCCAGCAGCCAAGTGGGACAGGGTAATGAAAAACTGTTTTTT
CDR3: CASSQVGQGNEKLFF

D: .
length: 15
J: TRBJ1-4
V: TRBV4-2
size: once
DNA: TGTGCCAGCAGCCACCCCCAGGTGAATAATGAAAAACTGTTTTTT
CDR3: CASSHPQVNNEKLFF

D: TRBD1
length: 13
J: TRBJ1-2
V: TRBV7-6
size: .
DNA: TGTGCCAGCAGCTTGGGACAGTCCTATGGCTACACCTTC
CDR3: CASSLGQSYGYTF